This entry concerns a single T cell receptor beta chain. Germline V gene sequence: CDR1 MGHRA, CDR2 YSYEKL. V was clipped by 0 bases and J by 3 bases, with 9 bases between them. This CDR3 spans 15 amino acids. This entry comes from a study of control samples from healthy donors and cancer patients. Here immunoSEQ multiplex PCR was the method, and the copy in TCRdb shows in-frame clones only, minus some. The top ten hold about 1.8% of the sample, which has about 150,000 clones, just over 85% seen once. V gene TRBV4-1 combines with J gene TRBJ1-3; the D gene is possibly TRBD1 (5 bases). What was sequenced was blood. The sequence was obtained from a man aged 18 to 35 in good health. CDR3: CASSQDVGVGNTIYF. In DNA form, the CDR3 reads TGCGCCAGCAGCCAAGATGTGGGGGTTGGAAACACCATATATTTT.